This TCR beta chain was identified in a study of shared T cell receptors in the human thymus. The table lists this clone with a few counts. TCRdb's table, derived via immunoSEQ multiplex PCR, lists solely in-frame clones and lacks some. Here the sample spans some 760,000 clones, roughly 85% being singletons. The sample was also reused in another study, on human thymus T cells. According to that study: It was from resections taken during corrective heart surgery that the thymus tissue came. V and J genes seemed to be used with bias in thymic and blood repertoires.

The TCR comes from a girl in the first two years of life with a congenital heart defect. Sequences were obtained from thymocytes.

CDR3 amino acids: CASSLTQGAPAYGYTF. CDR3 sequence (DNA): TGTGCCAGCAGTTTAACCCAGGGGGCGCCGGCCTATGGCTACACCTTC. The V and J genes are TRBV27 and TRBJ1-2, with 8 bases fitting TRBD1. Germline CDR1 reads MNHEY; CDR2 reads SMNVEV (reference sequence). This CDR3 comprises 16 residues. The junction had 9 bases not matched to a gene; V was cut back by 2 bases and J by 4 bases.